This T cell receptor beta chain came from a study of memory CD4+ T cells and cytomegalovirus serostatus. Repertoires were generated with immunoSEQ multiplex PCR, while TCRdb's copy carries only in-frame clones and drops some. Of 30,000 to 40,000 clones in the sample, 65% to 80% were seen once. Per germline, CDR1 SGHRS and CDR2 YFSETQ. Trimming pared 5 bases from V and 1 base from J, leaving 12 bases between. The CDR3 sequence is 14 residues long. Single viable CD3+CD4+CD8-CD45RO+ cells were sorted as the memory CD4+ T cells. Sequencing input: memory CD4+ T cells from blood. The chain recombines TRBV5-1 with TRBJ1-1, with D perhaps matching TRBD1 (6 bases). This receptor was taken from an adult in good health and CMV-seronegative. Some clones in this sample may be carry-over from other donors' samples. CDR3 nucleotides: TGCGCCAGCAGATTCGGACAGAGGAACACTGAAGCTTTCTTT. It specifies CASRFGQRNTEAFF.